The TCR beta chain described here comes from a study of cytomegalovirus exposure and HLA in healthy donors. Whole-study results and caveats: Later analysis identified a missense DCLRE1C variant that was linked to TCR beta V- and J-gene trimming.

Trimming removed 1 base from V and 2 bases from J; junction bases left unmatched: 2. The CDR3 is 16 amino acids. CDR1 is MGHRA, CDR2 YSYEKL, per germline. A note on this clone: Its antigen is not identified.

With 60 Vbeta and 13 Jbeta primers, the PCR was carried out. Using immunoSEQ multiplex PCR, the repertoire was profiled, and TCRdb retains in-frame clones only, with some absent. The profile shows around 150,000 clones, 75% to 80% of them singletons. J is TRBJ2-1 and V is TRBV4-1, with 10 bases identical to TRBD2. This clonotype was obtained from a male donor in good health and CMV-seronegative. The sample taken for sequencing was PBMCs. The CDR3 sequence: CASSQASGGAYNEQFF. The CDR3 DNA reads TGCGCCAGCAGCCAAGCAAGCGGGGGGGCCTACAATGAGCAGTTCTTC.